The 29 T cell receptor beta chains below come from one sample, sequenced in a study of blood T cells in healthy people across ages. Sample-barcoded 5' priming and a J-beta primer mix drove a second PCR of roughly 7 to 11 cycles. TCRdb re-called the 5' RACE reads through MiXCR, storing one row per CDR3 protein. The sample lists about 1.1 million distinct CDR3 sequences, around two fifths seen once, with over 10% in the top ten. The sequenced sample consisted of blood. These TCRs come from a young man in good health.

This clonotype was picked up a small number of times. The rearrangement joins TRBV7-2 to TRBJ2-7; D is unclear. Germline CDR1 and CDR2: SGHTA and FQGNSA. The CDR3 loop spans 16 amino acids. V was shortened by 1 base and J by 0 bases, with 13 bases between the two germline ends. The CDR3 loop reads CASSLEGSVSSYEQYF. CDR3 DNA sequence: TGTGCCAGCAGCTTAGAAGGCAGCGTAAGCTCCTACGAGCAGTACTTC.

This clonotype was detected a few times. The J gene is TRBJ1-1, the V gene TRBV29-1; 8 positions agree with TRBD1. The CDR3 is 13 residues long. Unmatched junction bases numbered 8, after V lost 7 bases and J lost 4 bases. Germline V gene sequence: CDR1 SQVTM, CDR2 ANQGSEA. CDR3 DNA sequence: TGCAGCGGTGATGTCACAGGGGGCACTGAAGCTTTCTTT. Its protein product is CSGDVTGGTEAFF.

This rearrangement joins TRBV5-1 to TRBJ1-1, with a weak D call TRBD1 (6 bases). This CDR3 region has 15 residues. Germline CDR1 reads SGHRS; CDR2 reads YFSETQ. V lost 4 bases and J 1 base, leaving 14 bases between the germline ends. DNA of the CDR3: TGCGCCAGCAGCGAGGGACACCCGTCGAACACTGAAGCTTTCTTT. It encodes CASSEGHPSNTEAFF.

The gene calls are TRBV20-1 and TRBJ1-1; 10 bases are a match to TRBD1. V lost 1 base to trimming and J lost 6 bases; unmatched junction nucleotides: 11. CDR1 is DFQATT and CDR2 is SNEGSKA in the germline V gene (reference sequence). The CDR3 is 16 amino acids. The DNA for the CDR3 is TGCAGTGCTAGAGTCTACACGAGACAGGGGGCCCCTGAAGCTTTCTTT. This gives the protein CSARVYTRQGAPEAFF.

This clonotype was counted a few times. This chain joins TRBV29-1 and TRBJ2-5, with D perhaps matching TRBD2 (5 bases). CDR1 is SQVTM and CDR2 is ANQGSEA in the germline V gene. This CDR3 has 13 amino acids. The V gene lost 4 bases and the J gene lost 0 bases, with 9 bases spanning the gap. The CDR3 loop reads CSVVWRDQETQYF. CDR3 in DNA: TGCAGCGTTGTCTGGCGGGACCAAGAGACCCAGTACTTC.

The gene calls are TRBV7-8 and TRBJ1-2; no firm D call. V shed 1 base and J shed 4 bases, with 13 bases lying between them. The CDR3 extends over 15 amino acids. CDR1 is SGHVS, CDR2 FQNEAQ, per germline. The CDR3 nucleotides are TGTGCCAGCAGCTTAGTAGGCAGTGAACTCTATGGCTACACCTTC. Its translation is CASSLVGSELYGYTF.

Only a few counts were recorded for this clonotype. In DNA, the CDR3 is TGCGCCAGCAGCCGTCAGGCAAGCGGGGGATCCTACAATGAGCAGTTCTTC. The encoded protein is CASSRQASGGSYNEQFF. This chain joins TRBV4-3 and TRBJ2-1; 8 nucleotides agree with TRBD2. CDR3 size: 17 residues. Losses at the gene ends were 4 bases for V and 1 base for J; bases not matched to a gene: 9. Germline CDR1 reads LGHNA; CDR2 reads YSLEER.

The gene calls are TRBV29-1 and TRBJ1-2; tentatively, D is TRBD1 (6 bases). This CDR3 comprises 14 residues. The germline V gene encodes CDR1 SQVTM and CDR2 ANQGSEA. The V gene lost 0 bases and the J gene lost 7 bases, with 15 bases spanning the gap. CDR3 coding DNA: TGCAGCGTTGAAGATCTAAGGGGGGAAGGTGGCTACACCTTC. It encodes CSVEDLRGEGGYTF.

Turning to this clonotype: At one end the junction does not follow the germline gene, possibly because of a read error. The rearrangement links TRBV29-1 to TRBJ1-1; 8 positions match TRBD1. Germline V lookup: CDR1 SQVTM, CDR2 ANQGSEA. The CDR3 loop spans 14 amino acids. CDR3 protein: CSVEPQGGGGGAIF. The CDR3 DNA follows: TGCAGCGTCGAGCCACAGGGGGGAGGAGGGGGAGCTATCTTT.

The V and J genes are TRBV10-3 and TRBJ1-1; D unclear. With 0 bases removed from V and 1 base from J, the gap between germline ends came to 9 bases. The CDR3 has 15 residues. Looked up from germline, CDR1 is ENHRY and CDR2 is SYGVKD. This CDR3 is CAISESLAGNTEAFF. CDR3 sequence (DNA): TGTGCCATCAGTGAGTCTCTGGCGGGGAACACTGAAGCTTTCTTT.

J is TRBJ2-1 and V is TRBV14; 7 bases are shared with TRBD1. The CDR3 is 16 amino acids. Losses at the gene ends were 4 bases for V and 6 bases for J; bases not matched to a gene: 12. Germline lookup yields CDR1 SGHDN and CDR2 FVKESK. The CDR3 DNA reads as TGTGCCAGCAGCCCTCTAGGACAGGCCGTGACCAATGAGCAGTTCTTC. Amino acids: CASSPLGQAVTNEQFF.

The gene calls are TRBV4-3 and TRBJ1-4; 7 positions agree with TRBD1. Germline trimming cut 2 bases from V and 10 bases from J; bases unmatched to any gene: 10. The CDR3 sequence is 15 residues long. Germline V gene sequence: CDR1 LGHNA, CDR2 YSLEER. The CDR3 coding sequence is TGCGCCAGCAGCCAAAACCTTTTACAGGGGCGAAAACTGTTTTTT. Residues: CASSQNLLQGRKLFF.

This rearrangement joins TRBV12-3 or TRBV12-4 to TRBJ2-7; 11 nucleotides agree with TRBD1. J lost 0 bases, V lost 5 bases, and 18 bases had no gene match. This CDR3 is 20 amino acids long. Written as DNA, the CDR3 is TGTGCCAGCAGTCTACGGACAGGGGGCTTGTTTTTATCGAGCTCCTACGAGCAGTACTTC. This codes for CASSLRTGGLFLSSSYEQYF.

The chain recombines TRBV24-1 with TRBJ2-5; 9 positions match TRBD1. Looked up from germline, CDR1 is KGHDR and CDR2 is SFDVKD. The CDR3 totals 16 residues. V gave up 4 bases and J gave up 3 bases; unmatched junction bases: 8. CDR3 coding DNA: TGTGCCACCAGTGACTCCGGGACAGGGACCGAAGAGACCCAGTACTTC. Residues: CATSDSGTGTEETQYF.

This rearrangement joins TRBV20-1 to TRBJ1-5; 7 bases map to TRBD1. Germline V gene sequence: CDR1 DFQATT, CDR2 SNEGSKA (reference sequence). The ends lost 6 bases at V and 4 bases at J; junction bases unmatched: 15. The CDR3 runs to 16 residues. In DNA form, the CDR3 reads TGCAGTGCCCTGGGGGGCAGGGGGGCCCTAAATCAGCCCCAGCATTTT. The encoded protein is CSALGGRGALNQPQHF.

About this clonotype: A read error may explain this, as a much larger clone is one base away. The chain uses TRBV20-1 and TRBJ2-5, with D uncertain. The germline CDR1 and CDR2 sequences are DFQATT and SNEGSKA (reference sequence). Between the trimmed V and J ends, which lost 5 bases and 11 bases, there was a span of 24 bases. The CDR3 extends over 14 amino acids. CDR3 region: CSAFRTLTHNEQYF. Written as DNA, the CDR3 is TGCAGTGCTTTTCGTACTCTGACTCACAATGAGCAGTACTTC.

This clonotype was counted a few times. The chain joins TRBV6-1 to TRBJ1-5, with 7 bases lining up with TRBD1. This CDR3 has 21 residues. With V trimmed by 2 bases and J by 1 base, 20 bases remained unmatched. In germline, CDR1 is MNHNS, CDR2 SASEGT. The CDR3 spells CASSERIQDRFRKASNQPQHF. The CDR3 DNA is TGTGCCAGCAGTGAACGAATTCAGGACAGGTTTAGGAAAGCCAGCAATCAGCCCCAGCATTTT.

The sample holds a few counts of this clonotype. CDR3 nucleotide sequence: TGTGCCAGTAGTTCAAGTCCCGGGGAGCTGTTTTTT. This codes for CASSSSPGELFF. The chain links TRBV19 to TRBJ2-2; D is undetermined. V was pared by 5 bases and J by 6 bases, with 7 bases between. CDR3 length equals 12 residues. Germline V gene data show CDR1 as LNHDA and CDR2 as SQIVND (reference sequence).

The rearrangement uses TRBV6-5 and TRBJ1-4; 8 bases are shared with TRBD1. CDR1 is MNHEY and CDR2 is SVGAGI in the germline V gene. The ends lost 6 bases at V and 8 bases at J; junction bases unmatched: 5. The CDR3 is 13 amino acids. CDR3 nucleotide sequence: TGTGCCAGCAGGGTGGACAGGGACGAAAAACTGTTTTTT. Protein: CASRVDRDEKLFF.

The chain is built from TRBV6-2 or TRBV6-3 and TRBJ1-5; 8 bases line up with TRBD1. V trimming: 5 bases; J trimming: 4 bases; junction bases outside the gene matches: 7. The CDR3 loop spans 15 amino acids. Germline V gives CDR1 MNHEY, CDR2 SVGEGT. The CDR3 here is CASSPRQGNNQPQHF. CDR3 coding DNA: TGTGCCAGCAGTCCCCGACAGGGGAATAATCAGCCCCAGCATTTT.

The chain joins TRBV9 to TRBJ2-1, with a weak D call TRBD1 (5 bases). The CDR3 has 11 amino acids. In germline, CDR1 is SGDLS, CDR2 YYNGEE. V was shortened by 2 bases and J by 10 bases, with 7 bases between the two germline ends. The DNA of the CDR3 is TGTGCCAGCAGCGTGACAGAGGAGCAGTTCTTC. It codes for CASSVTEEQFF.

The chain's CDR3 is CASSASGTTYNEQFF. In nucleotides, the CDR3 is TGTGCCAGCAGCGCAAGCGGCACCACCTACAATGAGCAGTTCTTC. The V call is TRBV9, the J call TRBJ2-1; the D gene is possibly TRBD2 (5 bases). The CDR3 sequence is 15 residues long. In germline, CDR1 is SGDLS, CDR2 YYNGEE. The ends were cut back, 3 bases at V and 2 bases at J, with 12 bases in the middle.

The J gene is TRBJ2-5, the V gene TRBV7-9, with D tentatively TRBD2 (6 bases). V was cut by 2 bases and J by 4 bases, with 11 bases left in between. CDR1 is SEHNR, CDR2 FQNEAQ, per germline (reference sequence). The CDR3 is 14 amino acids. The DNA of the CDR3 is TGTGCCAGCAGCTTATACGCTAGCGTAGAGACCCAGTACTTC. Its translation is CASSLYASVETQYF.

This clonotype appeared a few times. This chain connects TRBV10-3 to TRBJ2-1; TRBD1 is a possible D gene (5 bases). The CDR3 is made up of 14 amino acids. With 10 bases removed from V and 0 bases from J, the gap between germline ends came to 13 bases. Germline V gene data show CDR1 as ENHRY and CDR2 as SYGVKD. The CDR3 reads CATSREDSYNEQFF. DNA of the CDR3: TGTGCCACGAGCAGGGAAGACTCCTACAATGAGCAGTTCTTC.

This clonotype was seen a handful of times. The rearrangement joins TRBV20-1 to TRBJ1-2, with D maybe TRBD1 (6 bases). There are 13 residues in the CDR3. The germline V and J ends were trimmed by 4 bases and 3 bases, with 12 bases remaining between them. Looked up from germline, CDR1 is DFQATT and CDR2 is SNEGSKA (reference sequence). The CDR3: CSATNTGHYGYTF. CDR3 nucleotides: TGCAGTGCTACAAACACAGGGCACTATGGCTACACCTTC.

This clonotype was found a few times. J is TRBJ2-7 and V is TRBV27; 8 bases fit TRBD1. CDR1 and CDR2 from the germline V gene are MNHEY and SMNVEV (reference sequence). V trimming: 5 bases; J trimming: 5 bases; junction bases outside the gene matches: 11. The CDR3 has 15 residues. The CDR3 nucleotides are TGTGCCAGCAGTACCACGGACAGGGTATTAGACGAGCAGTACTTC. This gives the protein CASSTTDRVLDEQYF.

This chain connects TRBV20-1 to TRBJ2-7; maybe TRBD2 (7 bases). The V end was cut by 3 bases, the J end by 7 bases, with 13 bases between. Germline V gives CDR1 DFQATT, CDR2 SNEGSKA (reference sequence). The CDR3 covers 12 residues. The chain's CDR3 is CSASGGGDEQYF. In DNA, the CDR3 is TGCAGTGCTAGCGGAGGGGGGGATGAGCAGTACTTC.

This clonotype has more than one count but fewer than ten. The chain couples TRBV11-2 to TRBJ1-4; TRBD1 aligns across 10 bases. J was trimmed by 8 bases and V by 5 bases; bases with no gene match: 11. CDR1 SGHAT and CDR2 FQNNGV come from the germline V gene. The CDR3 contains 16 residues. The CDR3 protein is CASSARDRGRAEKLFF. DNA of the CDR3: TGTGCCAGCAGCGCGAGAGACAGGGGGCGCGCAGAAAAACTGTTTTTT.

This chain connects TRBV4-1 to TRBJ1-4; TRBD1 matches 9 bases. The J segment lost 7 bases and the V segment lost 1 base, leaving 7 bases of the junction unmatched. CDR1 is MGHRA and CDR2 is YSYEKL in the germline V gene. CDR3 length equals 16 residues. The CDR3 loop is CASSQGQGVGGEKLFF. The CDR3 DNA reads TGCGCCAGCAGCCAAGGACAGGGGGTAGGAGGTGAAAAACTGTTTTTT.